A single sample gave rise to the 10 T cell receptor beta chains below, sequenced in a study of cytomegalovirus exposure and HLA in healthy donors. PCR used 60 Vbeta primers and 13 Jbeta primers. The assay was immunoSEQ multiplex PCR, and TCRdb's table has in-frame clones only and misses some. The table lists roughly 100,000 clones, roughly 73% of them singletons. The sequencing sample was made of PBMCs. The receptors originated from a woman aged 40 to 50 in good health and CMV-seropositive.

The V call is TRBV5-1, the J call TRBJ1-1, with a tentative D call TRBD1 (5 bases). CDR3 length equals 15 residues. Germline V gene lookup returns CDR1 SGHRS and CDR2 YFSETQ. Trimming shortened V by 0 bases and J by 4 bases, and 13 bases separated the two germline ends. This chain's CDR3 is CASSLGWGDRTEAFF. The CDR3 nucleotides are TGCGCCAGCAGCTTGGGGTGGGGGGATCGCACTGAAGCTTTCTTT.

The genes are TRBV2 and TRBJ2-5, with D perhaps matching TRBD1 (5 bases). Trimming took off 3 bases at V and 0 bases at J, with 5 bases between the two ends. Germline CDR1 reads SNHLY; CDR2 reads FYNNEI. This CDR3 has 13 residues. The CDR3 DNA reads as TGTGCCAGCAGTGACAGGGACCAAGAGACCCAGTACTTC. As protein: CASSDRDQETQYF. Full variable domain (rest looked up from reference TRBV2 and TRBJ2-5): EPEVTQTPSHQVTQMGQEVILRCVPISNHLYFYWYRQILGQKVEFLVSFYNNEISEKSEIFDDQFSVERPDGSNFTLKIRSTKLEDSAMYFCASSDRDQETQYFGPGTRLLVL.

This clone was picked up a small number of times. This rearrangement joins TRBV19 to TRBJ1-3; 10 nucleotides line up with TRBD1. Germline-derived CDR1 and CDR2 are LNHDA and SQIVND (reference sequence). V trimming: 4 bases; J trimming: 2 bases; junction bases outside the gene matches: 5. The CDR3 has 16 residues. CDR3 region: CASSTVGTGAGNTIYF. The CDR3 nucleotides are TGTGCCAGTAGTACCGTGGGGACAGGGGCTGGAAACACCATATATTTT.

This chain uses TRBV5-4 with TRBJ1-3; 11 bases are a match to TRBD1. The germline V gene has CDR1 SGHNT and CDR2 YYREEE (reference sequence). With 3 bases clipped from V and 7 bases from J, the junction kept 6 bases outside the gene matches. The CDR3 runs to 15 residues. The chain's CDR3 is CASSSPGQGGNTIYF. The CDR3 nucleotides are TGTGCCAGCAGCTCGCCGGGACAGGGGGGGAACACCATATATTTT.

There are a few counts of this clone. The chain's CDR3 is CAWRGQGAVLPQHF. The CDR3 DNA sequence: TGTGCCTGGAGGGGACAGGGGGCGGTCCTGCCCCAGCATTTT. The chain links TRBV30 to TRBJ1-5; 12 bases fit TRBD1. Germline assignment: CDR1 GTSNPN and CDR2 SVGIG (reference sequence). The V segment lost 3 bases and the J segment 9 bases; nucleotides outside the gene matches: 6. The CDR3 extends over 14 amino acids.

V is TRBV9 and J is TRBJ2-7; D unresolved. Germline V CDR1 and CDR2: SGDLS, YYNGEE. Trimming shortened V by 0 bases and J by 3 bases, and 10 bases separated the two germline ends. The CDR3 runs to 14 residues. This chain's CDR3 is CASSVGSSGYEQYF. In DNA, the CDR3 is TGTGCCAGCAGCGTAGGGAGTTCGGGCTACGAGCAGTACTTC. Full variable domain (outside the CDR3, taken from reference TRBV9 and TRBJ2-7): DSGVTQTPKHLITATGQRVTLRCSPRSGDLSVYWYQQSLDQGLQFLIQYYNGEERAKGNILERFSAQQFPDLHSELNLSSLELGDSALYFCASSVGSSGYEQYFGPGTRLTVT.

This clone has more than one count but fewer than ten. The J gene is TRBJ2-1, the V gene TRBV7-3, with no clear D. Trimming pared 1 base from V and 5 bases from J, leaving 9 bases between. This CDR3 comprises 14 residues. The germline V gene encodes CDR1 SGHTA and CDR2 FQGTGA. CDR3 region: CASSLMESHNEQFF. The CDR3 region has the DNA TGTGCCAGCAGCTTAATGGAGTCGCACAATGAGCAGTTCTTC.

Concerning this clone: This sample also contains other DNA sequences that code for the same CDR3. The chain employs TRBV10-3 and TRBJ2-7; D might be TRBD1 (5 bases). V lost 2 bases and J lost 2, with 7 bases in between. This CDR3 has 13 residues. Germline V lookup: CDR1 ENHRY, CDR2 SYGVKD. The CDR3 protein is CAISEGQTYEQYF. Written as DNA, the CDR3 is TGTGCCATCAGTGAGGGACAAACCTACGAGCAGTACTTC.

This clone has only a few counts. The chain couples TRBV5-4 to TRBJ2-5; 12 positions match TRBD1. The CDR3 runs 15 residues. The V gene's germline CDR1 is SGHNT and CDR2 YYREEE (reference sequence). V lost 2 bases and J lost 5; bases outside the gene matches: 4. In DNA, the CDR3 is TGTGCCAGCAGCTTCCGGGACAGGGGGCGGGAGACCCAGTACTTC. This sequence encodes CASSFRDRGRETQYF.

The V gene is TRBV11-2, the J gene TRBJ2-4, with D perhaps TRBD1 (5 bases). CDR3 length: 14 amino acids. The V end was cut by 4 bases, the J end by 2 bases, with 9 bases between. CDR1 is SGHAT, CDR2 FQNNGV, per germline. Here the CDR3 reads CASSSQATKNIQYF. The CDR3 nucleotides read TGTGCCAGCAGCTCACAGGCTACCAAAAACATTCAGTACTTC.